This T cell receptor beta chain was captured by sequencing in a study of STAT5B mutations in CD4+ large granular lymphocyte leukemia. Study-level results: Patient CD4-sorted repertoires looked more clonal than healthy CD4+ repertoires, even without putative leukemic clones. Top patient clones used TRBV06 genes more often: 8/27 versus 2/35 in controls.

In the case of this clone: Its antigen is not known.

The V gene's germline CDR1 is SGHTA and CDR2 FQGNSA. The CDR3 length is 16 residues. Trimming took 2 bases from V and 0 from J, leaving 10 bases between them. The survey-level immunoSEQ assay was used. Profiling relied on immunoSEQ multiplex PCR, and the TCRdb table lists in-frame clones only, not all of them. The sample consists of fewer than 40,000 clones, approximately 80% of them appearing once. V and J are TRBV7-2 and TRBJ1-4, with TRBD1 as a possible D gene (6 bases). The source is a human donor in good health. The source material was CD4+ T cells from blood buffy coats. As DNA, the CDR3 is TGTGCCAGCAGCTTATGGGGGGCCACAACTAATGAAAAACTGTTTTTT. This gives the protein CASSLWGATTNEKLFF.